What follows is one T cell receptor (beta chain) and its context. The same CDR3 is also encoded by other DNA sequences in this sample. The method was immunoSEQ multiplex PCR; TCRdb's version includes in-frame clones alone and lacks a portion of them. The repertoire has some 410,000 clones, roughly 90% of them found once; the top ten carry 0.95% to 1%. This specimen comes from a study of blood T cell repertoires in COVID-19. V gave up 3 bases and J gave up 3 bases, with 9 bases separating them. Germline values: CDR1 SGHTA, CDR2 FQGTGA. This CDR3 comprises 15 residues. The rearrangement joins TRBV7-3 to TRBJ1-6; D gene uncertain. The sample was PBMCs or T cells enriched from blood (not recorded which). The clonotype comes from a woman aged 25 to 39 with acute COVID-19. CDR3 loop: CASSFTGGYNSPLHF. CDR3 nucleotides: TGTGCCAGCAGCTTTACCGGAGGCTATAATTCACCCCTCCACTTT.